This T cell receptor (beta chain) derives from a study of PD-1 blockade in mismatch repair-deficient tumors. Sequenced by immunoSEQ multiplex PCR; TCRdb stores in-frame clones only, minus some. Among approximately 110,000 clones listed, 60% to 85% were seen once. Mismatch repair deficiency was confirmed in all patients, by PCR or immunohistochemistry. The starting material was peripheral blood, obtained about 60 weeks after starting pembrolizumab. The TCR sequence derives from an adult with mismatch repair-deficient cancer.

CDR3 DNA sequence: TGTGCCAGCTCACTCGAAGAGGACTACGAGCAGTACTTC. Its protein product is CASSLEEDYEQYF. The chain joins TRBV18 to TRBJ2-7; D is unresolved. The V and J ends lost 4 bases and 3 bases respectively, with 10 bases between them. The CDR3 spans 13 residues. Germline V lookup: CDR1 KGHSH, CDR2 LQKENI.